This entry features one TCR beta chain sequence. CDR1 SGDLS and CDR2 YYNGEE come from the germline V gene. This CDR3 is built from 16 residues. With 1 base clipped from V and 8 bases from J, the junction kept 10 bases outside the gene matches. Assay used: immunoSEQ multiplex PCR; TCRdb lists only in-frame clones, some missing. The table includes approximately 67,000 clones, about nine tenths detected once. This entry is derived from a study of blood T cell repertoires in COVID-19. Study overall: T cells, B-cell-depleted T cells, or PBMCs supplied cDNA or gDNA.

Sequenced material: peripheral blood. This clonotype was obtained from a man aged 45-60 years with active COVID-19. V is TRBV9 and J is TRBJ2-1; TRBD2 matches at 9 bases. CDR3 nucleotides: TGTGCCAGCAGCGTATGGTCAGCGGGAGGATGGGATGAGCAGTTCTTC. Protein sequence: CASSVWSAGGWDEQFF. The variable domain in full, with the rest retrieved from reference TRBV9 and TRBJ2-1, is DSGVTQTPKHLITATGQRVTLRCSPRSGDLSVYWYQQSLDQGLQFLIQYYNGEERAKGNILERFSAQQFPDLHSELNLSSLELGDSALYFCASSVWSAGGWDEQFFGPGTRLTVL.